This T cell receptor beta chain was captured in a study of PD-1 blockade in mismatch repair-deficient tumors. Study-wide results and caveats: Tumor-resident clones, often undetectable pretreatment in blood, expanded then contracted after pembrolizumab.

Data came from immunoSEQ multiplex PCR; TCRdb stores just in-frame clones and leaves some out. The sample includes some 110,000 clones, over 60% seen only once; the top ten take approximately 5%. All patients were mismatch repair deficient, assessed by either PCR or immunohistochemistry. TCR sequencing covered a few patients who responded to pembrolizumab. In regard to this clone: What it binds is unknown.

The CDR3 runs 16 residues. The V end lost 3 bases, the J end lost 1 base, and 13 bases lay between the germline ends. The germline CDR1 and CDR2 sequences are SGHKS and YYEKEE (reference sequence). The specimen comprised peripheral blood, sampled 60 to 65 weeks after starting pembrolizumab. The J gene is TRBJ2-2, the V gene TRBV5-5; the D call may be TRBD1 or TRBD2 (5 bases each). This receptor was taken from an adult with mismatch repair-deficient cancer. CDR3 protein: CASSSRTGGNTGELFF. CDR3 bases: TGTGCCAGCAGCTCGCGGACTGGGGGGAACACCGGGGAGCTGTTTTTT.